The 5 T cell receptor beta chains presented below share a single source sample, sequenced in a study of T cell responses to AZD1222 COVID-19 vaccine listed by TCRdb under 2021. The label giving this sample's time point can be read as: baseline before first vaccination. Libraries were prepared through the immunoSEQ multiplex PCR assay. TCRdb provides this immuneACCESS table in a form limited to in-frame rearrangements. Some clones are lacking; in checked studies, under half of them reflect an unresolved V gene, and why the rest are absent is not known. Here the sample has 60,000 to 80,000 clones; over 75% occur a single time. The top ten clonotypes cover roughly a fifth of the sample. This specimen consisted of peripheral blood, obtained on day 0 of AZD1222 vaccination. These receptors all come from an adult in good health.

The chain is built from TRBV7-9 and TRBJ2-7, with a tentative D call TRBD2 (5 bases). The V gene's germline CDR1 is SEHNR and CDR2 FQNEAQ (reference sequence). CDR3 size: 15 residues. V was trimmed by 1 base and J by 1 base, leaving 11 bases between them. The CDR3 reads CASSLERGSSYEQYF. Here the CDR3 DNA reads TGTGCCAGCAGCTTAGAACGGGGATCGTCCTACGAGCAGTACTTC.

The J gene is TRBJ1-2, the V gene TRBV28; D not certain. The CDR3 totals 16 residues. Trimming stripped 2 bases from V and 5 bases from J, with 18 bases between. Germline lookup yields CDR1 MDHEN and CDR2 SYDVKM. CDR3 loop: CASSLLAGGLGYGYTF. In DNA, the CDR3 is TGTGCCAGCAGTTTACTGGCAGGCGGCTTAGGATATGGCTACACCTTC.

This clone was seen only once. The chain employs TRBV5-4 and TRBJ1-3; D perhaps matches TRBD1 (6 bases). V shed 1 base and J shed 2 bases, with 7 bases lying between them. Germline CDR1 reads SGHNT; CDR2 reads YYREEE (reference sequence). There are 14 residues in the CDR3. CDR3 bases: TGTGCCAGCAGCTTGACAGGGACTGGAAACACCATATATTTT. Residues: CASSLTGTGNTIYF.

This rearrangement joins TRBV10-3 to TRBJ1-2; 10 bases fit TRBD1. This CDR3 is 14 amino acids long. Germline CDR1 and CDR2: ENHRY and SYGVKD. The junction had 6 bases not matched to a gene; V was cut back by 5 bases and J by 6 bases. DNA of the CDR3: TGTGCCATCAGTAGTGGGACAGGGGCCCATGGCTACACCTTC. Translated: CAISSGTGAHGYTF.

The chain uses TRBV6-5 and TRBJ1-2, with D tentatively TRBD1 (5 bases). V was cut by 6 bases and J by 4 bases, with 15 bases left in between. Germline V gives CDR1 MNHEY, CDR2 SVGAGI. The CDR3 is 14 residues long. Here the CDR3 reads CASSRTAGGYGYTF. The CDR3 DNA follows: TGTGCCAGCAGCCGGACTGCGGGGGGCTATGGCTACACCTTC.